This TCR beta chain was sequenced for a study of shared clonotypes between healthy human individuals. Trimming shortened V by 1 base and J by 7 bases, and 14 bases separated the two germline ends. The CDR3 spans 14 residues. In germline, CDR1 is PRHDT, CDR2 FYEKMQ (reference sequence). TCRdb's table, derived via immunoSEQ multiplex PCR, lists solely in-frame clones and lacks some. The sample shows about 2 million clones, approximately 95% of them seen only once. The naive CD8 fraction comprised CD45RO-negative cells positively selected for CCR7 and excluded terminally differentiated effector memory CD45RA+ cells.

The material sequenced was naive CD8+ T cells sorted from blood. The TCR sequence derives from a man younger than 35 in good health. The chain is built from TRBV13 and TRBJ2-7; D may correspond to TRBD1 or TRBD2 (5 bases each). CDR3 loop: CASSLDTGPEEQYF. CDR3 nucleotide sequence: TGTGCCAGCAGCTTAGATACGGGGCCGGAGGAGCAGTACTTC.